This record concerns one T cell receptor beta chain sequence. The antigen is undetermined. The data belong to a study of cytomegalovirus exposure and HLA in healthy donors. Study-level results: Later on, an analysis found that several of the most significant clusters appeared to be linked to common viral pathogens, which included parvovirus B19.

The CDR3 runs to 15 residues. CDR1 and CDR2 (germline): MNHEY, SVGAGI. Germline trimming cut 7 bases from V and 5 bases from J; bases unmatched to any gene: 5. The PCR ran on 60 Vbeta and 13 Jbeta primers. Method: immunoSEQ multiplex PCR; TCRdb's copy keeps in-frame clones and lacks some. The sample comprises about 82,000 clones, under 80% of which are singletons, and under 10% rests with the top ten. The TCR comes from a man aged 35 to 55 in good health and CMV-seropositive. The specimen was PBMCs. The gene calls are TRBV6-5 and TRBJ2-3; 14 positions match TRBD2. CDR3 sequence reads: CASTPTSGGEDTQYF. CDR3 coding DNA: TGTGCCAGCACCCCGACTAGCGGGGGGGAAGATACGCAGTATTTT.